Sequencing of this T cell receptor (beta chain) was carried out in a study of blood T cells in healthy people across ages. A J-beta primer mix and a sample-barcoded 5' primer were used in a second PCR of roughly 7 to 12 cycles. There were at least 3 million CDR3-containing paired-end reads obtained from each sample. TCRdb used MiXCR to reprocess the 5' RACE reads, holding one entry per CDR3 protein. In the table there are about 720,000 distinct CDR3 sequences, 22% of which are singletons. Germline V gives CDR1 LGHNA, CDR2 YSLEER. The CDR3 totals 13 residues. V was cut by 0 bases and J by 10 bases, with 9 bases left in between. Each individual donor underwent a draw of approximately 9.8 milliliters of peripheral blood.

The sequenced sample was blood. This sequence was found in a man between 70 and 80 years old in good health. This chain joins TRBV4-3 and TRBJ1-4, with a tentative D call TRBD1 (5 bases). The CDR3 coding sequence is TGCGCCAGCAGCCAAGATCGGGGGGGAAAACTGTTTTTT. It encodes CASSQDRGGKLFF.